Listed here are 30 T cell receptor beta chains from one sample, sequenced in a study of shared clonotypes between healthy human individuals. The data were produced by immunoSEQ multiplex PCR, yet TCRdb's version contains in-frame clones alone and is incomplete. Counted here are about 2.1 million clones, 85% to 95% occurring once; the ten biggest clones make up more than 1.5%. Positive CCR7 selection of CD45RO-negative cells yielded the naive CD8 cells, and terminally differentiated effector memory CD45RA+ cells were excluded. Sequencing used naive CD8+ T cells from PBMCs. The receptors here all came from a man aged 18-30 years in good health. Some clones in this sample may be carry-over from other donors' samples.

The V call is TRBV6-5, the J call TRBJ2-5; 7 bases agree with TRBD1. There are 12 residues in the CDR3. V lost 5 bases and J lost 5; bases outside the gene matches: 2. Germline loops: CDR1 MNHEY, CDR2 SVGAGI. The CDR3 sequence is CASSQGDETQYF. DNA for the CDR3: TGTGCCAGCAGTCAGGGGGACGAGACCCAGTACTTC.

The rearrangement uses TRBV19 and TRBJ1-5; D unclear. The CDR3 has 17 amino acids. Germline values: CDR1 LNHDA, CDR2 SQIVND (reference sequence). V lost 4 bases and J 0 bases, leaving 16 bases between the germline ends. CDR3 amino acids: CASSTYTTGYSNQPQHF. CDR3 nucleotide sequence: TGTGCCAGTAGTACCTACACGACCGGCTATAGCAATCAGCCCCAGCATTTT.

The gene calls are TRBV7-9 and TRBJ2-3, with TRBD2 as a possible D gene (5 bases). The CDR3 spans 16 residues. Trimming took 1 base from V and 3 from J, leaving 14 bases between them. CDR1 and CDR2 from the germline V gene are SEHNR and FQNEAQ (reference sequence). CDR3 DNA sequence: TGTGCCAGCAGCTTAGTCCAGCGGAGCCTTACAGATACGCAGTATTTT. This codes for CASSLVQRSLTDTQYF.

The chain carries TRBV4-3 and TRBJ2-1, with TRBD1 as a possible D gene (5 bases). The V and J ends lost 4 bases and 7 bases respectively, with 17 bases between them. This CDR3 is 15 amino acids long. Germline CDR1 LGHNA, CDR2 YSLEER. Here the CDR3 DNA reads TGCGCCAGCAGCCCCGGGTACCGGTCAGGGAATGAGCAGTTCTTC. Residues: CASSPGYRSGNEQFF.

The chain carries TRBV11-2 and TRBJ2-3, with TRBD2 matching over 8 bases. CDR3 length equals 18 residues. Germline CDR1 SGHAT, CDR2 FQNNGV. V was clipped by 5 bases and J by 3 bases; unmatched bases: 16. CDR3 amino acids: CASSPPQWSGSGTDTQYF. The CDR3, as DNA: TGTGCCAGCAGCCCCCCCCAGTGGAGCGGGAGTGGGACAGATACGCAGTATTTT.

J is TRBJ1-1 and V is TRBV5-4; TRBD1 matches at 9 bases. The ends lost 5 bases at V and 6 bases at J; junction bases unmatched: 11. Looked up from germline, CDR1 is SGHNT and CDR2 is YYREEE (reference sequence). CDR3 length: 15 amino acids. The CDR3 region has the DNA TGTGCCAGCAGAATTACAGGGGGCGGGGGGCCTGAAGCTTTCTTT. Protein product: CASRITGGGGPEAFF.

The V call is TRBV7-9, the J call TRBJ2-5; 14 nucleotides align to TRBD2. The CDR3 length is 16 residues. The germline CDR1 and CDR2 sequences are SEHNR and FQNEAQ (reference sequence). V gave up 0 bases and J gave up 4 bases; unmatched junction bases: 1. The CDR3 sequence: CASSLATSGRAETQYF. As DNA, the CDR3 is TGTGCCAGCAGCTTAGCGACTAGCGGGAGGGCAGAGACCCAGTACTTC.

This chain uses TRBV7-6 with TRBJ2-6; perhaps TRBD1 as D (5 bases). The germline CDR1 and CDR2 sequences are SGHVS and FNYEAQ. This CDR3 contains 16 residues. Trimming pared 3 bases from V and 2 bases from J, leaving 11 bases between. The CDR3 DNA reads as TGTGCCAGCAGCTTGGATAACAGGACTGGGGCCAACGTCCTGACTTTC. It is translated as CASSLDNRTGANVLTF.

This clone appeared once. J is TRBJ1-2 and V is TRBV9, with D possibly being TRBD1 (5 bases). Germline V gene data show CDR1 as SGDLS and CDR2 as YYNGEE. The CDR3 runs 15 residues. V lost 1 base, J lost 2 bases, and 12 bases lay in between. CDR3: CASSVNDRGNYGYTF. The CDR3 nucleotides read TGTGCCAGCAGCGTAAACGATCGGGGGAACTATGGCTACACCTTC.

The rearrangement links TRBV9 to TRBJ1-1; D gene ambiguous. Germline V gives CDR1 SGDLS, CDR2 YYNGEE. Trimming removed 0 bases at V and 7 bases at J, with 13 bases between. The CDR3 is 14 amino acids. The CDR3 here is CASSVAPGNFEAFF. The CDR3, as DNA: TGTGCCAGCAGCGTAGCTCCCGGGAACTTTGAAGCTTTCTTT. Based on the CDR3 plus reference TRBV9 and TRBJ1-1, the full variable domain is DSGVTQTPKHLITATGQRVTLRCSPRSGDLSVYWYQQSLDQGLQFLIQYYNGEERAKGNILERFSAQQFPDLHSELNLSSLELGDSALYFCASSVAPGNFEAFFGQGTRLTVV.

This clone was detected only once. The chain combines TRBV6-1 with TRBJ2-7; 9 bases align to TRBD1. This CDR3 has 15 residues. V dropped 4 bases and J dropped 6; count of bases not matched to a gene: 10. Per the germline V gene, CDR1 is MNHNS and CDR2 is SASEGT. As DNA, the CDR3 is TGTGCCAGCAGTGGCAGCCGGGACAGGGTCTTCGAGCAGTACTTC. This translates into CASSGSRDRVFEQYF.

This clone came up once. The chain links TRBV25-1 to TRBJ1-2; D is perhaps TRBD1 (6 bases). The CDR3 totals 11 residues. Trimming stripped 9 bases from V and 5 bases from J, with 10 bases between. From germline, CDR1 is MGHDK and CDR2 SYGVNS. The CDR3 DNA follows: TGTGCCAGTAGGGGGGATTATGGCTACACCTTC. Translated, it gives CASRGDYGYTF.

The V call is TRBV6-5, the J call TRBJ2-7, with 8 bases matching TRBD1. CDR1 and CDR2 (germline): MNHEY, SVGAGI. The CDR3 totals 14 residues. The ends lost 5 bases at V and 3 bases at J; junction bases unmatched: 6. CDR3 sequence: CASSPRTGLYEQYF. CDR3 DNA: TGTGCCAGCAGTCCACGGACAGGGCTCTACGAGCAGTACTTC.

V usage is TRBV27 and J usage is TRBJ2-1; D may be TRBD2 (6 bases). Germline V gene sequence: CDR1 MNHEY, CDR2 SMNVEV (reference sequence). The CDR3 is 12 amino acids. Trimming took off 10 bases at V and 7 bases at J, with 14 bases between the two ends. The CDR3 protein is CATSRGINEQFF. The CDR3 bases are TGTGCCACCTCTCGGGGGATAAATGAGCAGTTCTTC.

The rearrangement uses TRBV5-1 and TRBJ1-2; unclear D gene. The CDR3 is 19 residues long. The V end was cut by 0 bases, the J end by 0 bases, with 21 bases between. Germline CDR1 SGHRS, CDR2 YFSETQ. CDR3 DNA sequence: TGCGCCAGCAGCTTGGCCGGGTCAGTAAGGGTTACAGCTAACTATGGCTACACCTTC. Amino acid sequence: CASSLAGSVRVTANYGYTF.

The chain joins TRBV27 to TRBJ2-7; 13 bases map to TRBD2. This CDR3 spans 17 amino acids. Per the germline V gene, CDR1 is MNHEY and CDR2 is SMNVEV (reference sequence). The V gene end was trimmed by 1 base and the J gene end by 2 bases; junction bases not matched to a gene: 5. The CDR3 DNA follows: TGTGCCAGCAGTTTATTAGGGACTAGCGGGATCCCCTACGAGCAGTACTTC. This sequence encodes CASSLLGTSGIPYEQYF.

The chain has TRBV9 and TRBJ2-7, with TRBD2 matching 13 bases. The CDR3 consists of 15 residues. The J segment lost 9 bases and the V segment lost 3 bases, leaving 9 bases of the junction unmatched. Germline loops: CDR1 SGDLS, CDR2 YYNGEE. The chain's CDR3 is CASSDGLAGDPRQYF. The CDR3 nucleotides read TGTGCCAGCAGCGACGGACTAGCGGGAGATCCGAGGCAGTACTTC.

The V call is TRBV6-1, the J call TRBJ2-5, with TRBD2 as a possible D gene (6 bases). The V and J ends lost 9 bases and 5 bases respectively, with 19 bases between them. The germline CDR1 and CDR2 sequences are MNHNS and SASEGT. CDR3 length equals 14 residues. The CDR3 sequence: CASRGWAWEETQYF. DNA of the CDR3: TGTGCCAGTCGGGGGTGGGCATGGGAGGAGACCCAGTACTTC.

The chain couples TRBV14 to TRBJ1-5, with TRBD1 matching 12 bases. The CDR3 length is 17 residues. Looked up from germline, CDR1 is SGHDN and CDR2 is FVKESK. With V trimmed by 1 base and J by 4 bases, 5 bases remained unmatched. DNA of the CDR3: TGTGCCAGCAGCCAAGTAGGGACAGGGGGCTGGAATCAGCCCCAGCATTTT. It specifies CASSQVGTGGWNQPQHF. Using reference TRBV14 and TRBJ1-5 for the parts outside the CDR3, the full variable domain is EAGVTQFPSHSVIEKGQTVTLRCDPISGHDNLYWYRRVMGKEIKFLLHFVKESKQDESGMPNNRFLAERTGGTYSTLKVQPAELEDSGVYFCASSQVGTGGWNQPQHFGDGTRLSIL.

The chain's CDR3 is CASSSDRGGTEAFF. As DNA, the CDR3 is TGTGCCAGCAGCTCGGACCGGGGAGGCACTGAAGCTTTCTTT. V gene TRBV11-2 combines with J gene TRBJ1-1; D gene uncertain. The V gene lost 4 bases and the J gene lost 4 bases, with 13 bases spanning the gap. Germline values: CDR1 SGHAT, CDR2 FQNNGV. The CDR3 runs to 14 residues.

This CDR3 reads CASSVRVGEKLFF. The DNA for the CDR3 is TGTGCCAGCAGCGTAAGGGTTGGAGAAAAACTGTTTTTT. V is TRBV9 and J is TRBJ1-4; no clear D. CDR3 size: 13 residues. V shed 1 base and J shed 8 bases, with 9 bases lying between them. Germline CDR1 is SGDLS and CDR2 is YYNGEE.

For this clone: Other DNA sequences within the sample encode an identical CDR3. The chain carries TRBV27 and TRBJ2-6; no clear D. Germline values: CDR1 MNHEY, CDR2 SMNVEV (reference sequence). This CDR3 is 16 amino acids long. V was shortened by 0 bases and J by 0 bases, with 6 bases between the two germline ends. CDR3 region: CASSLSVGSGANVLTF. CDR3 DNA sequence: TGTGCCAGCAGTTTATCAGTAGGCTCTGGGGCCAACGTCCTGACTTTC.

The V gene is TRBV4-1, the J gene TRBJ2-7; 8 positions match TRBD1. Germline assignment: CDR1 MGHRA and CDR2 YSYEKL. This CDR3 is built from 15 residues. The J segment lost 4 bases and the V segment lost 3 bases, leaving 8 bases of the junction unmatched. The CDR3 region is CASSQGDRSGYEQYF. The CDR3 bases are TGCGCCAGCAGCCAGGGGGACAGGAGTGGGTACGAGCAGTACTTC.

The CDR3 coding sequence is TGTGCCAGCAGCAACTGGACAGGGGGCAACACCATATATTTT. Translated: CASSNWTGGNTIYF. The chain carries TRBV7-9 and TRBJ1-3; 11 nucleotides agree with TRBD1. Germline V gives CDR1 SEHNR, CDR2 FQNEAQ (reference sequence). This CDR3 has 14 residues. J lost 7 bases, V lost 5 bases, and 4 bases had no gene match.

V gene TRBV2 combines with J gene TRBJ1-5; no reliable D call. Trimming took off 8 bases at V and 2 bases at J, with 7 bases between the two ends. CDR1 and CDR2 from the germline V gene are SNHLY and FYNNEI. The CDR3 consists of 12 residues. The CDR3 sequence is CASRDGNQPQHF. The CDR3 nucleotides are TGTGCCAGCCGGGATGGCAATCAGCCCCAGCATTTT.

The chain joins TRBV9 to TRBJ1-3; D is undetermined. Germline CDR1 and CDR2: SGDLS and YYNGEE. The CDR3 runs to 16 residues. Trimming took off 0 bases at V and 4 bases at J, with 14 bases between the two ends. The CDR3 nucleotides are TGTGCCAGCAGCGTAGGGAGAGAGTTGAGGGGAAACACCATATATTTT. Encoded protein: CASSVGRELRGNTIYF.

This clone was observed a single time. CDR3 nucleotide sequence: TGTGCCAGCAGTTACCTTCCCCCCATTAAAGGGGCTGAAGCTTTCTTT. This encodes CASSYLPPIKGAEAFF. The chain combines TRBV6-5 with TRBJ1-1, with D possibly TRBD1 on 5 matching bases. The V end lost 2 bases, the J end lost 6 bases, and 19 bases lay between the germline ends. This CDR3 region has 16 residues. Germline-derived CDR1 and CDR2 are MNHEY and SVGAGI.

V is TRBV14 and J is TRBJ2-1; D may be TRBD2 (6 bases). This CDR3 comprises 17 residues. The germline CDR1 and CDR2 sequences are SGHDN and FVKESK. Trimming took 1 base from V and 6 from J, leaving 19 bases between them. In DNA form, the CDR3 reads TGTGCCAGCAGCCAAGGCTTTCTGGAGGGCCTCTTCAATGAGCAGTTCTTC. Amino acids: CASSQGFLEGLFNEQFF.

This chain connects TRBV28 to TRBJ2-7, with 10 bases matching TRBD2. V dropped 6 bases and J dropped 5; count of bases not matched to a gene: 10. Germline V gene sequence: CDR1 MDHEN, CDR2 SYDVKM. CDR3 length: 15 amino acids. The CDR3 DNA is TGTGCCAGCAGAGGGGCTAGCGGGAGAAAGAACGAGCAGTACTTC. Its protein product is CASRGASGRKNEQYF.

The gene calls are TRBV2 and TRBJ1-1; 12 nucleotides agree with TRBD1. The J segment lost 1 base and the V segment lost 5 bases, leaving 5 bases of the junction unmatched. CDR3 length: 16 amino acids. Germline CDR1 is SNHLY and CDR2 is FYNNEI. CDR3 sequence: CASSTGTGGENTEAFF. Written as DNA, the CDR3 is TGTGCCAGCAGTACCGGGACAGGGGGCGAGAACACTGAAGCTTTCTTT.